This T cell receptor (beta chain) was obtained from a study of molecular identifiers for immune sequencing clone quantification. Study context: Replicate RNA came from about 20,000 or 100,000 naive CD8 cells and was split five ways, and four parts were sequenced. General study points: The sizes of highly expanded clones could be underestimated when identical TCR molecules share a barcode. Researchers reportedly could pick up spiked Jurkat TCR RNA from one cell mixed into about a million naive cells.

For this clonotype: Its antigen is currently unknown. A much larger clone is a single base away; this may be a read error.

In TCRdb, the PCR reads were re-called with MiXCR into one record per CDR3 protein. This sample carries more than 550,000 distinct CDR3 sequences, about 25% of them seen once, and the ten largest clones take about 0.78%. This receptor was obtained from a human donor in good health. Some libraries in this study had Jurkat cell RNA spiked in. Sequenced input: naive CD8+ T cells from blood, with Jurkat cell RNA spiked in. Specified subset: FACS-sorted CD8+CD4-CCR7+CD45RA+ naive T cells.

This CDR3 reads CASSYSPDSGVEQCF. Written as DNA, the CDR3 is TGTGCCAGCAGTTACTCTCCGGACTCCGGGGTCGAGCAGTGCTTC. The chain links TRBV6-2 or TRBV6-3 to TRBJ2-7, with a weak D call TRBD2 (5 bases). In germline, CDR1 is MNHEY, CDR2 SVGEGT. The CDR3 is 15 residues long.